These 19 T cell receptor beta chains originate from one sample sequenced in a study of blood T cell repertoires in COVID-19. The data were produced by immunoSEQ multiplex PCR, yet TCRdb's version contains in-frame clones alone and is incomplete. Here the sample spans some 240,000 clones, about 83% being singletons. Sequenced: peripheral blood. Source of these receptors: a middle-aged woman who had recovered from COVID-19.

This rearrangement joins TRBV28 to TRBJ2-7; a weak D match, TRBD1 (5 bases). The germline V gene has CDR1 MDHEN and CDR2 SYDVKM. V was cut by 5 bases and J by 1 base, with 15 bases left in between. The CDR3 is 15 residues long. CDR3: CASSQQGAGSYEQYF. CDR3 bases: TGTGCCAGCAGTCAGCAGGGTGCAGGGTCCTACGAGCAGTACTTC.

This chain uses TRBV4-2 with TRBJ2-5, with no clear D. Per the germline V gene, CDR1 is LGHNA and CDR2 is YNFKEQ. V gave up 0 bases and J gave up 3 bases, with 8 bases separating them. The CDR3 has 14 residues. The CDR3 sequence: CASSQDQQKETQYF. The CDR3 DNA is TGTGCCAGCAGCCAAGATCAACAGAAAGAGACCCAGTACTTC.

The CDR3 sequence is CASKVDSNYEQYF. The CDR3 region has the DNA TGTGCCAGCAAGGTGGACAGCAACTACGAGCAGTACTTC. The chain has TRBV28 and TRBJ2-7; perhaps TRBD1 as D (6 bases). The V and J ends lost 7 bases and 3 bases respectively, with 13 bases between them. Germline-derived CDR1 and CDR2 are MDHEN and SYDVKM. This CDR3 contains 13 residues.

The CDR3 spells CAWREQGTGNTIYF. The CDR3 DNA follows: TGTGCCTGGAGGGAACAGGGCACTGGAAACACCATATATTTT. The V gene is TRBV30, the J gene TRBJ1-3; perhaps TRBD1 as D (6 bases). This CDR3 has 14 amino acids. Trimming shortened V by 3 bases and J by 2 bases, and 11 bases separated the two germline ends. Looked up from germline, CDR1 is GTSNPN and CDR2 is SVGIG (reference sequence).

V gene TRBV7-9 combines with J gene TRBJ2-1, with no clear D. V was clipped by 5 bases and J by 5 bases, with 16 bases between them. CDR3 length: 15 residues. CDR1 and CDR2 (germline): SEHNR, FQNEAQ (reference sequence). In DNA form, the CDR3 reads TGTGCCAGCAGCCCCTCGGAGAGCGCTAACAATGAGCAGTTCTTC. It specifies CASSPSESANNEQFF.

Concerning this clone itself: At the DNA level, this CDR3 is encoded by other sequences in the same sample as well. This chain connects TRBV19 to TRBJ2-1; D uncertain. This CDR3 contains 12 residues. Germline V lookup: CDR1 LNHDA, CDR2 SQIVND (reference sequence). Deletions cut 4 bases from V and 7 bases from J, with 8 bases between. CDR3 sequence reads: CASSTSGNEQFF. The CDR3 nucleotides are TGTGCCAGTAGTACATCCGGGAATGAGCAGTTCTTC. Drawing the rest from reference TRBV19 and TRBJ2-1, the complete variable domain is DGGITQSPKYLFRKEGQNVTLSCEQNLNHDAMYWYRQDPGQGLRLIYYSQIVNDFQKGDIAEGYSVSREKKESFPLTVTSAQKNPTAFYLCASSTSGNEQFFGPGTRLTVL.

This clone has only a few counts. The chain combines TRBV27 with TRBJ1-6; no definite D call. Germline CDR1 MNHEY, CDR2 SMNVEV (reference sequence). V was pared by 3 bases and J by 6 bases, with 12 bases between. The CDR3 runs 15 residues. The CDR3 loop is CASSFLGRGNSPLHF. For the CDR3, the DNA is TGTGCCAGCAGTTTCCTAGGTCGTGGTAATTCACCCCTCCACTTT.

This chain uses TRBV21-1 with TRBJ2-7; the tabulated D call, TRBD2, remains unverified against the DNA. TRBV21-1 is an annotated pseudogene. CDR3 length equals 14 residues. CDR3 nucleotide sequence: TGTGCCAGCAGCCCTGACCCCTGCAGAGGGGAGCAGTACTTC. Translation: CASSPDPCRGEQYF.

CDR3 region: CASRKDSSGNTIYF. The CDR3 DNA sequence: TGTGCCAGCAGAAAAGACAGTTCTGGAAACACCATATATTTT. The chain combines TRBV11-3 with TRBJ1-3, with D maybe TRBD1 (5 bases). Germline lookup yields CDR1 SGHNT and CDR2 YENEEA. The CDR3 is 14 amino acids. Between the trimmed V and J ends, which lost 6 bases and 1 base, there was a span of 10 bases.

This chain joins TRBV28 and TRBJ1-2; no reliable D call. Germline CDR1 reads MDHEN; CDR2 reads SYDVKM. The CDR3 length is 13 residues. V lost 3 bases and J lost 4, with 9 bases in between. CDR3 nucleotides: TGTGCCAGCAGTTTGGGAGTTACCTATGGCTACACCTTC. As protein: CASSLGVTYGYTF.

V is TRBV7-9 and J is TRBJ1-4; 10 bases match TRBD1. The CDR3 extends over 14 amino acids. Germline V gene sequence: CDR1 SEHNR, CDR2 FQNEAQ (reference sequence). The junction had 5 bases not matched to a gene; V was cut back by 5 bases and J by 8 bases. This chain's CDR3 is CASSLDRGREKLFF. Here the CDR3 DNA reads TGTGCCAGCAGCCTCGACAGGGGGCGCGAAAAACTGTTTTTT. Based on the CDR3 plus reference TRBV7-9 and TRBJ1-4, the full variable domain is DTGVSQNPRHKITKRGQNVTFRCDPISEHNRLYWYRQTLGQGPEFLTYFQNEAQLEKSRLLSDRFSAERPKGSFSTLEIQRTEQGDSAMYLCASSLDRGREKLFFGSGTQLSVL.

The V gene is TRBV11-1, the J gene TRBJ2-1; TRBD1 matches 7 bases. Germline assignment: CDR1 SGHAT and CDR2 FQDESV (reference sequence). The CDR3 loop spans 13 amino acids. The V gene end was trimmed by 8 bases and the J gene end by 3 bases; junction bases not matched to a gene: 4. CDR3 in DNA: TGTGCCAGCCGGGACAGTGGCTACAATGAGCAGTTCTTC. Translation: CASRDSGYNEQFF.

The rearrangement joins TRBV6-6 to TRBJ1-2; 9 nucleotides line up with TRBD1. Looked up from germline, CDR1 is MNHNY and CDR2 is SVGAGI (reference sequence). This CDR3 region has 15 residues. V trimming: 4 bases; J trimming: 2 bases; junction bases outside the gene matches: 5. The CDR3 nucleotides are TGTGCCAGCAGTTCTCCGGGACAGGGAAACTATGGCTACACCTTC. Amino acid sequence: CASSSPGQGNYGYTF.

This sequence joins TRBV28 and TRBJ1-6, with TRBD1 as a possible D gene (6 bases). The germline CDR1 and CDR2 sequences are MDHEN and SYDVKM. This CDR3 is built from 16 residues. Trimming took 7 bases from V and 5 from J, leaving 18 bases between them. The CDR3 region has the DNA TGTGCCAGCACCCAAATCCGAGGGGGGGATAATTCACCCCTCCACTTT. It is translated as CASTQIRGGDNSPLHF.

The sample holds a few counts of this clone. The V and J genes are TRBV27 and TRBJ1-5, with a possible D match to TRBD1 (6 bases). Trimming shortened V by 1 base and J by 2 bases, and 9 bases separated the two germline ends. This CDR3 has 15 amino acids. Germline-derived CDR1 and CDR2 are MNHEY and SMNVEV (reference sequence). The CDR3 coding sequence is TGTGCCAGCAGTTTATGGGCAGGGGGCAATCAGCCCCAGCATTTT. Its translation is CASSLWAGGNQPQHF.

This chain connects TRBV30 to TRBJ1-6; D is unclear. CDR3 length: 12 residues. CDR1 is GTSNPN, CDR2 SVGIG, per germline (reference sequence). Trimming left V 5 bases short and J 9 bases short, with 11 bases between. CDR3 nucleotides: TGTGCCTGGGACGTACAATCTTCACCCCTCCACTTT. This encodes CAWDVQSSPLHF.

Comments on this clone: Other nucleotide sequences in the sample specify the same CDR3. The chain recombines TRBV3-1 (or the pseudogene TRBV3-2) with TRBJ1-5; no clear D. The V end was cut by 0 bases, the J end by 4 bases, with 4 bases between. Germline V CDR1 and CDR2: LGHDT, YNNKEL (reference sequence). The CDR3 is made up of 13 amino acids. The CDR3 protein is CASSQDLNQPQHF. The DNA of the CDR3 is TGTGCCAGCAGCCAAGATCTGAATCAGCCCCAGCATTTT.

This chain joins TRBV30 and TRBJ1-5; no firm D call. The ends were cut back, 2 bases at V and 4 bases at J, with 18 bases in the middle. Germline CDR1 GTSNPN, CDR2 SVGIG (reference sequence). The CDR3 is 16 amino acids. Here the CDR3 reads CAWSPQMGLRNQPQHF. The CDR3 DNA follows: TGTGCCTGGAGTCCACAGATGGGCCTACGGAATCAGCCCCAGCATTTT.

The J gene is TRBJ2-5, the V gene TRBV11-3; 14 bases map to TRBD2. V was pared by 5 bases and J by 5 bases, with 4 bases of the junction left unmatched. Germline V gene data show CDR1 as SGHNT and CDR2 as YENEEA. This CDR3 has 15 amino acids. The CDR3 spells CASSPRTSGGETQYF. The CDR3 coding sequence is TGTGCCAGCAGCCCGAGGACTAGCGGGGGGGAGACCCAGTACTTC.